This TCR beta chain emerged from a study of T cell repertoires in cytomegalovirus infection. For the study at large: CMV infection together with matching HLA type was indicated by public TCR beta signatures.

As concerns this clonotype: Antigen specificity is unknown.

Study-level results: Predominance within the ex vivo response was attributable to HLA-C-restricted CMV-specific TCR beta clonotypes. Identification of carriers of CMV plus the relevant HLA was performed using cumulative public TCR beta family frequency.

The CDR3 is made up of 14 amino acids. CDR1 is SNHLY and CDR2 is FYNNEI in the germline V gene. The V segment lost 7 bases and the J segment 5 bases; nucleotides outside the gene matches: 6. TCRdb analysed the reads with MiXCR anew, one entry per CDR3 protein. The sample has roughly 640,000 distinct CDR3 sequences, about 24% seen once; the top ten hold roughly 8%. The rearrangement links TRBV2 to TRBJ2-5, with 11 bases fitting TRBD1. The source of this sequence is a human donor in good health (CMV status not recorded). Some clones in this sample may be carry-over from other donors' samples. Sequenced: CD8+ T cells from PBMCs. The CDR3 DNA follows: TGTGCCAGCACCTTCGGACAGGGGGCCGAGACCCAGTACTTC. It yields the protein CASTFGQGAETQYF.